This T cell receptor beta chain came from a study of shared clonotypes between healthy human individuals. The wider study: There were three CD4 naive, three CD4 memory, two CD8 naive and one CD8 memory plates per donor.

As regards this clone: What it binds is not known.

General study results and limits: Among a handful of donors, around 5% of naive CD4 clonotypes were found in common. The four-donor shared clonotypes exceeded non-shared clonotypes in generation probability, with non-shared ones scoring lower. Although depth was large, rarefaction showed that sequencing of the sorted subsets was incomplete.

Trimming removed 3 bases at V and 4 bases at J, with 16 bases between. CDR1 is SGHKS and CDR2 is YYEKEE in the germline V gene (reference sequence). The CDR3 consists of 15 residues. Produced via immunoSEQ multiplex PCR; TCRdb's table is partial and in-frame only. The table records about 1.5 million clones, around 98% of them present only once. The specimen sequenced was naive CD4+ T cells sorted from blood. The sample's subset: CD45RA+ positively selected. V is TRBV5-5 and J is TRBJ2-5; D is possibly TRBD2 (5 bases). The TCR originated in a man younger than 45 in good health. The CDR3 sequence is CASSSPRETPETQYF. The CDR3 nucleotides read TGTGCCAGCAGCTCTCCAAGGGAGACCCCAGAGACCCAGTACTTC. Together with reference TRBV5-5 and TRBJ2-5, the CDR3 gives the full variable domain: DAGVTQSPTHLIKTRGQQVTLRCSPISGHKSVSWYQQVLGQGPQFIFQYYEKEERGRGNFPDRFSARQFPNYSSELNVNALLLGDSALYLCASSSPRETPETQYFGPGTRLLVL.